These 29 T cell receptor beta chains originate from one sample sequenced in a study of T cells in Graves' hyperthyroidism and ophthalmopathy. RNA transcripts served as the template for amplifying TCR beta CDR3 regions. TCR CDR3 underwent first-round RT-PCR with the HTBI primer set. TCRdb re-called the multiplex PCR reads through MiXCR, storing one row per CDR3 protein. This sample yields approximately 400,000 distinct CDR3 sequences, of which approximately 13% are seen a single time; under 25% belongs to the top ten. The sequenced sample was blood. These receptors were taken from a man aged 25 to 40 with Graves' hyperthyroidism that later progressed to Graves' ophthalmopathy.

The table lists this clonotype with many counts. The genes are TRBV28 and TRBJ2-1; 9 bases are a match to TRBD2. The CDR3 loop spans 15 amino acids. Losses at the gene ends were 2 bases for V and 8 bases for J; bases not matched to a gene: 7. The germline V gene has CDR1 MDHEN and CDR2 SYDVKM. The CDR3, as DNA: TGTGCCAGCAGTTTACCCGGTAGCGGGGGTGATGAGCAGTTCTTC. Residues: CASSLPGSGGDEQFF.

In its sample, this clonotype was seen many times. This chain connects TRBV20-1 to TRBJ2-3, with 10 bases identical to TRBD1. The CDR3 contains 16 residues. Trimming at V came to 2 bases and at J to 4 bases, leaving 9 bases not matched to a gene. CDR1 is DFQATT, CDR2 SNEGSKA, per germline (reference sequence). CDR3 residues: CSARPPTGGRADTQYF. Written as DNA, the CDR3 is TGCAGTGCTAGACCGCCGACAGGGGGCCGCGCAGATACGCAGTATTTT.

In this sample, this clonotype turned up a few times. The chain carries TRBV27 and TRBJ2-1; D is undetermined. This CDR3 is built from 14 residues. V lost 3 bases, J lost 0 bases, and 6 bases lay in between. Germline V gene sequence: CDR1 MNHEY, CDR2 SMNVEV (reference sequence). CDR3: CASSFLSSYNEQFF. The CDR3 nucleotides are TGTGCCAGCAGTTTCCTTAGCTCCTACAATGAGCAGTTCTTC.

The rearrangement joins TRBV9 to TRBJ1-5, with D perhaps TRBD1 (5 bases). From germline, CDR1 is SGDLS and CDR2 YYNGEE. There are 14 residues in the CDR3. V gave up 3 bases and J gave up 7 bases, with 14 bases separating them. The CDR3 sequence is CASSGSGLGQPQHF. The CDR3 DNA reads as TGTGCCAGCAGCGGATCAGGGTTGGGACAGCCCCAGCATTTT.

Many counts were recorded for this clonotype. The chain recombines TRBV11-2 with TRBJ1-1, with TRBD1 matching 8 bases. This CDR3 region has 14 residues. Germline CDR1 reads SGHAT; CDR2 reads FQNNGV. Unmatched junction bases numbered 6, after V lost 5 bases and J lost 4 bases. CDR3 DNA: TGTGCCAGCAGCACAGGACAGGGCAGCACTGAAGCTTTCTTT. This gives the protein CASSTGQGSTEAFF. Filled out from reference TRBV11-2 and TRBJ1-1, the complete variable domain reads EAGVAQSPRYKIIEKRQSVAFWCNPISGHATLYWYQQILGQGPKLLIQFQNNGVVDDSQLPKDRFSAERLKGVDSTLKIQPAKLEDSAVYLCASSTGQGSTEAFFGQGTRLTVV.

The CDR3 reads CSAVGLAGVKYNEQFF. CDR3 nucleotide sequence: TGCAGTGCAGTAGGACTAGCGGGGGTTAAGTACAATGAGCAGTTCTTC. J is TRBJ2-1 and V is TRBV20-1; TRBD2 matches at 13 bases. The trim removed 6 bases at V and 4 bases at J, leaving 9 bases unmatched. This CDR3 has 16 amino acids. CDR1 is DFQATT and CDR2 is SNEGSKA in the germline V gene (reference sequence).

This clonotype was counted ten times or more. The V call is TRBV5-8, the J call TRBJ1-2; D call uncertain. This CDR3 spans 14 amino acids. V was pared by 3 bases and J by 4 bases, with 13 bases between. Germline V gene lookup returns CDR1 SGHTS and CDR2 YDEGEE. CDR3: CASSSELIIYGYTF. CDR3 DNA sequence: TGTGCCAGCAGCTCGGAGCTCATAATCTATGGCTACACCTTC.

This clonotype turned up a few times. V and J are TRBV20-1 and TRBJ1-6; 9 nucleotides match TRBD1. The CDR3 loop spans 14 amino acids. The V and J ends lost 6 bases and 5 bases, in that order; junction bases with no gene match: 5. Germline V CDR1 and CDR2: DFQATT, SNEGSKA (reference sequence). The CDR3 nucleotides are TGCAGTGCCAGGACAGGGGTTAATAATTCACCCCTCCACTTT. This translates into CSARTGVNNSPLHF.

The gene calls are TRBV25-1 and TRBJ2-2; D gene uncertain. The CDR3 runs 11 residues. Germline assignment: CDR1 MGHDK and CDR2 SYGVNS. Deletions cut 6 bases from V and 5 bases from J, with 4 bases between. Here the CDR3 reads CASRTTGELFF. CDR3 nucleotides: TGTGCCAGCAGAACGACCGGGGAGCTGTTTTTT.

There are many counts of this clonotype. The chain links TRBV2 to TRBJ2-7; TRBD1 matches 9 bases. V shed 3 bases and J 5 bases; nucleotides not matched to a gene: 8. This CDR3 has 15 amino acids. CDR1 is SNHLY, CDR2 FYNNEI, per germline. Written as DNA, the CDR3 is TGTGCCAGCAGTGAGCAGGGGACAGGGTTCGACGAGCAGTACTTC. As protein: CASSEQGTGFDEQYF.

This chain connects TRBV10-3 to TRBJ1-2; D possibly corresponds to TRBD1 (6 bases). Trimming took 10 bases from V and 4 from J, leaving 10 bases between them. From germline, CDR1 is ENHRY and CDR2 SYGVKD. This CDR3 is 11 amino acids long. In nucleotides, the CDR3 is TGTGCCACTAAACAGGGCTATGGCTACACCTTC. This gives the protein CATKQGYGYTF.

This clonotype was detected a few times. CDR3 sequence (DNA): TGTGCCAGCAGTTTAGGTCAGGGACTATGGGATAATTCACCCCTCCACTTT. This codes for CASSLGQGLWDNSPLHF. V gene TRBV28 combines with J gene TRBJ1-6; D may be TRBD1 (5 bases). In germline, CDR1 is MDHEN, CDR2 SYDVKM. Trimming stripped 2 bases from V and 5 bases from J, with 16 bases between. There are 17 residues in the CDR3. Full variable domain (rest looked up from reference TRBV28 and TRBJ1-6): DVKVTQSSRYLVKRTGEKVFLECVQDMDHENMFWYRQDPGLGLRLIYFSYDVKMKEKGDIPEGYSVSREKKERFSLILESASTNQTSMYLCASSLGQGLWDNSPLHFGNGTRLTVT.

This chain connects TRBV18 to TRBJ1-1, with D tentatively TRBD1 (6 bases). The CDR3 totals 16 residues. V was shortened by 1 base and J by 7 bases, with 19 bases between the two germline ends. Per germline, CDR1 KGHSH and CDR2 LQKENI. DNA for the CDR3: TGTGCCAGCTCACCACGGTGGTTGGGGGCCGGGGGTGAAGCTTTCTTT. It codes for CASSPRWLGAGGEAFF.

This clonotype was observed many times. The chain couples TRBV11-3 to TRBJ2-1, with D tentatively TRBD1 (6 bases). Germline V CDR1 and CDR2: SGHNT, YENEEA. V was clipped by 5 bases and J by 9 bases, with 14 bases between them. This CDR3 contains 13 residues. Written as DNA, the CDR3 is TGTGCCAGCAGCGCGGACAGCGACGGTGAGCAGTTCTTC. It specifies CASSADSDGEQFF.

This clonotype was picked up a small number of times. CDR3 amino acids: CACSQGHSTGELFF. CDR3 coding DNA: TGTGCCTGTAGTCAAGGACACAGCACCGGGGAGCTGTTTTTT. The rearrangement joins TRBV30 to TRBJ2-2, with a possible D match to TRBD1 (5 bases). The V gene's germline CDR1 is GTSNPN and CDR2 SVGIG (reference sequence). V lost 6 bases and J 4 bases, leaving 15 bases between the germline ends. The CDR3 extends over 14 amino acids. The variable domain in full, completed from reference TRBV30 and TRBJ2-2, reads SQTIHQWPATLVQPVGSPLSLECTVEGTSNPNLYWYRQAAGRGLQLLFYSVGIGQISSEVPQNLSASRPQDRQFILSSKKLLLSDSGFYLCACSQGHSTGELFFGEGSRLTVL.

This clonotype occurred a few times. In DNA form, the CDR3 reads TGCAGTGCTAGGGGAAGGACTAGCGGTAACAATGAGCAGTTCTTC. Protein product: CSARGRTSGNNEQFF. V gene TRBV20-1 combines with J gene TRBJ2-1, with 10 bases identical to TRBD2. The germline V gene has CDR1 DFQATT and CDR2 SNEGSKA (reference sequence). The V and J ends lost 3 bases and 5 bases, in that order; junction bases with no gene match: 7. The length of the CDR3 is 15 residues.

This clonotype was recorded many times. The chain has TRBV10-3 and TRBJ2-1, with D perhaps matching TRBD2 (5 bases). Germline CDR1 is ENHRY and CDR2 is SYGVKD. CDR3 length: 13 residues. The V gene lost 3 bases and the J gene lost 7 bases, with 10 bases spanning the gap. The CDR3 here is CAISDGVQNEQFF. The CDR3 DNA reads TGTGCCATCAGTGACGGGGTCCAGAATGAGCAGTTCTTC.

This clonotype was seen many times. The V gene is TRBV27, the J gene TRBJ1-2; TRBD1 matches at 9 bases. From germline, CDR1 is MNHEY and CDR2 SMNVEV (reference sequence). The CDR3 is 15 amino acids. With V trimmed by 4 bases and J by 4 bases, 7 bases remained unmatched. DNA for the CDR3: TGTGCCAGCAGTTCGCCGGGACAGGGAGGCTATGGCTACACCTTC. Translation gives CASSSPGQGGYGYTF.

This clonotype was found many times. The V call is TRBV2, the J call TRBJ2-1; the D gene is possibly TRBD2 (5 bases). Deletions cut 7 bases from V and 10 bases from J, with 8 bases between. CDR1 is SNHLY, CDR2 FYNNEI, per germline. The CDR3 covers 10 residues. The CDR3 protein is CASKTGEQFF. Here the CDR3 DNA reads TGTGCCAGCAAGACGGGAGAGCAGTTCTTC.

This clonotype was detected ten times or more. V gene TRBV2 combines with J gene TRBJ1-1; tentative D call: TRBD1 (5 bases). The CDR3 runs 14 residues. The V end lost 5 bases, the J end lost 1 base, and 11 bases lay between the germline ends. From germline, CDR1 is SNHLY and CDR2 FYNNEI. The CDR3 protein is CASSTGNPNTEAFF. Here the CDR3 DNA reads TGTGCCAGCAGTACAGGAAACCCGAACACTGAAGCTTTCTTT.

This clonotype was observed at least ten times. The chain is built from TRBV6-1 and TRBJ2-3, with TRBD2 matching 8 bases. J gave up 0 bases and V 8 bases, and 16 bases lay outside the gene matches. From germline, CDR1 is MNHNS and CDR2 SASEGT. The CDR3 is made up of 18 amino acids. CDR3 amino acids: CASGASTLAGTSTDTQYF. The CDR3 coding sequence is TGTGCCAGCGGAGCCTCAACGTTAGCGGGGACTAGCACAGATACGCAGTATTTT.

This clonotype was observed a few times. The chain carries TRBV20-1 and TRBJ2-3; 9 bases agree with TRBD2. Germline values: CDR1 DFQATT, CDR2 SNEGSKA (reference sequence). The CDR3 is made up of 15 amino acids. V was clipped by 1 base and J by 1 base; unmatched bases: 3. CDR3 sequence (DNA): TGCAGTGCTAGAGTAGCGGGGGTTCGCACAGATACGCAGTATTTT. Protein sequence: CSARVAGVRTDTQYF.

V is TRBV7-9 and J is TRBJ2-7; D unclear. Germline lookup yields CDR1 SEHNR and CDR2 FQNEAQ (reference sequence). V was clipped by 5 bases and J by 1 base, with 9 bases between them. The CDR3 covers 13 residues. The CDR3 loop is CASSAPMSYEQYF. The CDR3 bases are TGTGCCAGCAGCGCCCCAATGTCCTACGAGCAGTACTTC.

V and J are TRBV7-3 and TRBJ2-3; D might be TRBD2 (6 bases). V shed 5 bases and J shed 5 bases, with 17 bases lying between them. Germline CDR1 and CDR2: SGHTA and FQGTGA. CDR3 length equals 15 residues. The chain's CDR3 is CASSIGGVVGDTQYF. The CDR3 coding sequence is TGTGCCAGCAGCATCGGCGGGGTAGTTGGAGATACGCAGTATTTT.

This chain uses TRBV4-1 with TRBJ1-2; 8 bases match TRBD1. Germline V gives CDR1 MGHRA, CDR2 YSYEKL. The CDR3 is made up of 15 amino acids. The J segment lost 7 bases and the V segment lost 6 bases, leaving 13 bases of the junction unmatched. CDR3 sequence reads: CASRQPGQGKGGYTF. For the CDR3, the DNA is TGCGCCAGCAGACAACCAGGACAGGGAAAGGGTGGCTACACCTTC.

V gene TRBV6-5 combines with J gene TRBJ1-2; TRBD1 agrees at 7 bases. CDR3 length: 14 residues. The ends lost 0 bases at V and 3 bases at J; junction bases unmatched: 1. Germline-derived CDR1 and CDR2 are MNHEY and SVGAGI. CDR3 in amino acids: CASSYSTGYYGYTF. The DNA of the CDR3 is TGTGCCAGCAGTTACTCGACAGGGTACTATGGCTACACCTTC.

This clonotype was recorded many times. The V gene is TRBV28, the J gene TRBJ1-5; unclear D gene. This CDR3 has 14 amino acids. Germline CDR1 is MDHEN and CDR2 is SYDVKM. Trimming removed 2 bases from V and 11 bases from J, with 16 bases in between. CDR3 nucleotides: TGTGCCAGCAGTTTACGCGGGTCTGAGCGGGCCCAGCATTTT. Translation: CASSLRGSERAQHF.

In its sample, this clonotype was seen many times. The rearrangement uses TRBV28 and TRBJ1-1, with D unclear. CDR3 length equals 11 residues. Trimming took 8 bases from V and 6 from J, leaving 10 bases between them. Germline assignment: CDR1 MDHEN and CDR2 SYDVKM. This CDR3 reads CASRGGAEAFF. CDR3 bases: TGTGCCAGCCGGGGTGGGGCTGAAGCTTTCTTT.

This clonotype came up many times. The chain combines TRBV12-3 or TRBV12-4 with TRBJ1-4, with TRBD1 identical over 11 bases. The CDR3 is 15 amino acids. The V segment lost 6 bases and the J segment 6 bases; nucleotides outside the gene matches: 6. CDR3 bases: TGTGCCAGCAGCTGGCCGGGACAGGGGGATGAAAAACTGTTTTTT. Amino acid sequence: CASSWPGQGDEKLFF.